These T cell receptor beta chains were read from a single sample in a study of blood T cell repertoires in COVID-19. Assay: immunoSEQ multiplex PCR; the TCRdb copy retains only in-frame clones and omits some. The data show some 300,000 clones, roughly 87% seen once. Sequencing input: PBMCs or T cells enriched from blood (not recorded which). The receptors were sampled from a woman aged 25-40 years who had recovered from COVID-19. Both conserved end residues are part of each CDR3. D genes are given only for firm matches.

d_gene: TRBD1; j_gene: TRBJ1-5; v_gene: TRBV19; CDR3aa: CASHGAGGAGQPQHF; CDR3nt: TGTGCCAGCCACGGAGCAGGGGGCGCGGGTCAGCCCCAGCATTTT
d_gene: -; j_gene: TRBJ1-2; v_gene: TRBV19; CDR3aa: CASSPRRDYNYGYTF; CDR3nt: TGTGCCAGTAGCCCTCGCCGGGACTATAACTATGGCTACACCTTC
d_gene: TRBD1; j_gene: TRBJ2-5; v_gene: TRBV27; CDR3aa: CASRSRDRGRGETQYF; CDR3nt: TGTGCCAGCAGGTCCCGGGACAGGGGGCGCGGAGAGACCCAGTACTTC
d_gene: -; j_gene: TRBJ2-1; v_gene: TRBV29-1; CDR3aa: CSVSRGPGNEQFF; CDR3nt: TGCAGCGTTTCCAGGGGCCCGGGCAATGAGCAGTTCTTC
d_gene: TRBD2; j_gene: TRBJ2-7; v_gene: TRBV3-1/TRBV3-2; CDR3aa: CASSRDTRTSGRYEQYF; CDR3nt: TGTGCCAGCAGCCGCGACACAAGGACTAGCGGGAGATACGAGCAGTACTTC
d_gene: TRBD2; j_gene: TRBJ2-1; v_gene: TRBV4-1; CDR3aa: CASSQGLAGLLSYNEQFF; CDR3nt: TGCGCCAGCAGCCAAGGACTAGCGGGATTACTCTCCTACAATGAGCAGTTCTTC
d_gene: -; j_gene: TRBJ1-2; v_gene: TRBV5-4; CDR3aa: CASSSGQQYGYTF; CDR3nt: TGTGCCAGCAGCTCTGGACAGCAGTATGGCTACACCTTC
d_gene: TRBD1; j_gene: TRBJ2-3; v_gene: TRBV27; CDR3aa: CASNRGRFPSTDTQYF; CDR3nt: TGTGCCAGTAACAGGGGGCGCTTCCCCAGCACAGATACGCAGTATTTT
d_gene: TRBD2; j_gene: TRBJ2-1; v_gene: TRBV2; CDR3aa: CASLLPGLAGKNEQFF; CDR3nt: TGTGCCAGCCTACTACCGGGACTAGCGGGGAAAAATGAGCAGTTCTTC
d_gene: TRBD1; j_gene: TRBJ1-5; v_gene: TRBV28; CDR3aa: CASRVDRDQDQPQHF; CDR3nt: TGTGCCAGCAGAGTTGACAGGGATCAAGATCAGCCCCAGCATTTT
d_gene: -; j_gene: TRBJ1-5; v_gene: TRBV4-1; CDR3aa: CASSLRRDSNQPQHF; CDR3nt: TGCGCCAGCAGCCTGCGGAGGGATAGCAATCAGCCCCAGCATTTT
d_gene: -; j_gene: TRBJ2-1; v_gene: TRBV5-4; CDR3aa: CASSLQDYNEQFF; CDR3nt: TGTGCCAGCAGCTTACAGGACTACAATGAGCAGTTCTTC
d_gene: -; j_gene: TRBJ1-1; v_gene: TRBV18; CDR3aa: CASSPIITGNTEAFF; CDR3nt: TGTGCCAGCTCACCTATCATAACAGGTAATACTGAAGCTTTCTTT
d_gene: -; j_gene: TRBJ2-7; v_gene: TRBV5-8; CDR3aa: CASTFGFSPFYEQYF; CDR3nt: TGTGCCAGCACCTTCGGGTTTTCCCCGTTCTACGAGCAGTACTTC
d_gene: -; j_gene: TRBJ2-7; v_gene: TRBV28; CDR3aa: CASSFWGRLRSYEQYF; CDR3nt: TGTGCCAGCAGTTTTTGGGGCAGGTTGAGGTCCTACGAGCAGTACTTC